What follows describes a single TCR beta chain. Its antigen is unknown. A multiplex PCR was run with 60 Vbeta primers and 13 Jbeta primers. Per the authors' pipeline: Counted up in a later analysis, unique TCR beta chains came to some 75 million, with roughly 11 million shared. The table came from immunoSEQ multiplex PCR; TCRdb's copy has only in-frame clones and leaves some out. For V, J and clone size, that table is used; D and trimming come from the DNA. The sample comprises about 140,000 clones, approximately 91% of which are singletons, and around 0.51% rests with the top ten. This CDR3 is built from 16 residues. Between the trimmed V and J ends, which lost 0 bases and 9 bases, there was a span of 18 bases. Per germline, CDR1 SGDLS and CDR2 YYNGEE. The data stem from a study of cytomegalovirus exposure and HLA in healthy donors. Study findings and constraints: Researchers reported in a later analysis that a missense DCLRE1C variant was tied to TCR beta V- and J-gene trimming. The study labeled more than 150 TCR beta chains cytomegalovirus-associated. A further, later analysis showed that HLA-associated TCR beta chains (compared with equally common others) were more clonally expanded.

This clonotype originated in a woman aged 40 to 50 in good health and CMV-seronegative. What was sequenced was PBMCs. The chain carries TRBV9 and TRBJ2-2; possibly TRBD2 for D (7 bases). The CDR3 DNA is TGTGCCAGCAGCGTAGGGGGGGGCAGTAGATCCCGGGAGCTGTTTTTT. This sequence encodes CASSVGGGSRSRELFF.